The next 19 T cell receptor beta chains were all read from a single sample in a study of T-cell reconstitution after alpha-beta-depleted transplantation in children. TCRbeta library preparation incorporated unique molecular identifiers. TCRdb itself ran the PCR reads through MiXCR, one entry per CDR3 protein. This table has approximately 250,000 distinct CDR3 sequences, roughly a tenth appearing once. The sample here was PBMCs from the stem cell graft donor, taken from the stem cell graft. Receptors were obtained from a human donor who donated a stem cell graft to a child with SCID.

For this clonotype: Given a much more abundant clone one base away, this may be a read error. The J gene is TRBJ1-2, the V gene TRBV5-1; D ambiguous. Germline CDR1 SGHRS, CDR2 YFSETQ. Trimming removed 2 bases from V and 0 bases from J, with 17 bases in between. The CDR3 is made up of 17 amino acids. The CDR3 loop is CASSLSGQSRANYGYTF. The CDR3, as DNA: TGCGCCAGCAGCTTAAGTGGTCAGTCCAGAGCTAACTATGGCTACACCTTC.

Ten or more counts support this clonotype. The chain carries TRBV20-1 and TRBJ2-7, with D tentatively TRBD2 (6 bases). The CDR3 has 12 amino acids. With 4 bases removed from V and 6 bases from J, the gap between germline ends came to 13 bases. CDR1 is DFQATT, CDR2 SNEGSKA, per germline (reference sequence). The DNA of the CDR3 is TGCAGTGCTACGCTGGAGGGGCGCGAGCAGTACTTC. It translates to CSATLEGREQYF.

This clonotype was counted ten times or more. V gene TRBV6-1 combines with J gene TRBJ2-7; 8 bases map to TRBD1. V lost 6 bases and J lost 3; bases outside the gene matches: 7. The CDR3 loop spans 14 amino acids. CDR1 is MNHNS, CDR2 SASEGT, per germline. This CDR3 is CASSRTGTGYEQYF. The DNA of the CDR3 is TGTGCCAGCAGCCGGACGGGGACAGGCTACGAGCAGTACTTC.

In its sample, this clonotype was seen a few times. This chain connects TRBV7-9 to TRBJ1-2; 8 bases map to TRBD1. The CDR3 length is 14 residues. CDR1 SEHNR and CDR2 FQNEAQ come from the germline V gene (reference sequence). The V gene end was trimmed by 7 bases and the J gene end by 8 bases; junction bases not matched to a gene: 12. This CDR3 reads CASTLGQATGGYTF. The CDR3 DNA is TGTGCCAGCACCCTGGGACAGGCGACAGGGGGCTACACCTTC. Based on the CDR3 plus reference TRBV7-9 and TRBJ1-2, the full variable domain is DTGVSQNPRHKITKRGQNVTFRCDPISEHNRLYWYRQTLGQGPEFLTYFQNEAQLEKSRLLSDRFSAERPKGSFSTLEIQRTEQGDSAMYLCASTLGQATGGYTFGSGTRLTVV.

This clonotype has more than one count but fewer than ten. This chain uses TRBV7-8 with TRBJ2-5; D possibly matches TRBD1 or TRBD2 (5 bases each). CDR1 is SGHVS and CDR2 is FQNEAQ in the germline V gene. Trimming took 5 bases from V and 1 from J, leaving 17 bases between them. This CDR3 is 16 amino acids long. Written as DNA, the CDR3 is TGTGCCAGCAGCCCCGCCGGGGCCGGACCCCAAGAGACCCAGTACTTC. Translated: CASSPAGAGPQETQYF.

The CDR3 loop reads CASSPRQQQNTEAFF. The CDR3, as DNA: TGTGCCAGCTCACCAAGACAACAGCAGAACACTGAAGCTTTCTTT. V is TRBV18 and J is TRBJ1-1; D is ambiguous. V lost 2 bases to trimming and J lost 1 base, with 11 bases between them. Germline lookup yields CDR1 KGHSH and CDR2 LQKENI. This CDR3 is built from 15 residues.

This clonotype occurred many times. V usage is TRBV4-3 and J usage is TRBJ1-2, with D uncertain. V lost 1 base, J lost 8 bases, and 14 bases lay in between. CDR1 and CDR2 from the germline V gene are LGHNA and YSLEER. The CDR3 is made up of 14 amino acids. The CDR3 sequence: CASSQALGPGGYTF. The CDR3 nucleotides are TGCGCCAGCAGCCAAGCCCTTGGCCCGGGAGGCTACACCTTC.

In this sample, this clonotype turned up many times. The chain links TRBV5-1 to TRBJ1-1; D is undetermined. V lost 0 bases, J lost 0 bases, and 9 bases lay in between. The CDR3 totals 15 residues. Per germline, CDR1 SGHRS and CDR2 YFSETQ. CDR3 region: CASSLVAGLNTEAFF. The CDR3 bases are TGCGCCAGCAGCTTGGTAGCGGGGTTGAACACTGAAGCTTTCTTT.

The chain combines TRBV3-1 with TRBJ1-4, with D uncertain. The CDR3 contains 12 residues. V gave up 3 bases and J gave up 8 bases, with 7 bases separating them. From germline, CDR1 is LGHDT and CDR2 YNNKEL (reference sequence). CDR3 DNA sequence: TGTGCCAGCAGCCAGACGGGGGAAAAACTGTTTTTT. This encodes CASSQTGEKLFF.

This clonotype was detected ten times or more. The chain recombines TRBV5-1 with TRBJ2-7, with D possibly TRBD1 on 5 matching bases. Trimming stripped 2 bases from V and 2 bases from J, with 11 bases between. The germline V gene encodes CDR1 SGHRS and CDR2 YFSETQ. The CDR3 extends over 14 amino acids. The chain's CDR3 is CASSFGQGPYEQYF. Written as DNA, the CDR3 is TGCGCCAGCAGCTTCGGTCAGGGCCCCTACGAGCAGTACTTC.

This clonotype has at least ten counts. The chain uses TRBV27 and TRBJ2-3, with D possibly TRBD1 on 6 matching bases. This CDR3 has 16 amino acids. The germline CDR1 and CDR2 sequences are MNHEY and SMNVEV (reference sequence). V was shortened by 5 bases and J by 4 bases, with 19 bases between the two germline ends. CDR3 residues: CASSHPQAGVADTQYF. The CDR3 DNA is TGTGCCAGCAGTCATCCCCAGGCAGGGGTAGCAGATACGCAGTATTTT.

At least ten counts were recorded for this clonotype. The chain couples TRBV12-3 or TRBV12-4 to TRBJ2-7, with D hard to call. The CDR3 spans 13 residues. V gave up 2 bases and J gave up 3 bases, with 8 bases separating them. The CDR3 spells CASSLRQFYEQYF. DNA for the CDR3: TGTGCCAGCAGTTTAAGGCAGTTCTACGAGCAGTACTTC.

This clonotype has ten or more counts. In nucleotides, the CDR3 is TGTGCCAGCAGCATACAGGTTTCAGGCACAGATACGCAGTATTTT. It translates to CASSIQVSGTDTQYF. The V call is TRBV7-2, the J call TRBJ2-3; D might be TRBD1 (5 bases). CDR3 length: 15 amino acids. Germline CDR1 is SGHTA and CDR2 is FQGNSA. The ends were cut back, 5 bases at V and 1 base at J, with 13 bases in the middle.

V is TRBV18 and J is TRBJ2-3; TRBD2 aligns across 7 bases. Germline CDR1 reads KGHSH; CDR2 reads LQKENI. Trimming cost V 3 bases and J 2 bases; bases outside gene matches: 8. The CDR3 is 16 amino acids. Here the CDR3 DNA reads TGTGCCAGCTCACCCTTCAAAGCGGGGCTCACAGATACGCAGTATTTT. Translation: CASSPFKAGLTDTQYF.

This clonotype was seen many times. The CDR3 sequence is CSARDSTSGGYSTDTQYF. The CDR3 DNA follows: TGCAGTGCTAGAGATAGCACTAGCGGGGGCTATAGCACAGATACGCAGTATTTT. The chain carries TRBV20-1 and TRBJ2-3; 11 bases match TRBD2. The length of the CDR3 is 18 residues. The germline gives CDR1 DFQATT, CDR2 SNEGSKA (reference sequence). Germline trimming cut 0 bases from V and 0 bases from J; bases unmatched to any gene: 8.

For this clonotype: A much larger clone differs from this one at a single base, so this may be a read error. V is TRBV6-2 or TRBV6-3 and J is TRBJ2-1; 15 bases are shared with TRBD2. CDR3 size: 15 residues. J gave up 7 bases and V 5 bases, and 3 bases lay outside the gene matches. CDR1 MNHEY and CDR2 SVGEGT come from the germline V gene. CDR3: CASSRTSGGGNEQFF. In nucleotides, the CDR3 is TGTGCCAGCAGTCGGACTAGCGGGGGGGGTAATGAGCAGTTCTTC.

The J gene is TRBJ2-5, the V gene TRBV30; the D gene is possibly TRBD1 (5 bases). Germline lookup yields CDR1 GTSNPN and CDR2 SVGIG (reference sequence). The V gene lost 2 bases and the J gene lost 5 bases, with 12 bases spanning the gap. This CDR3 is 13 amino acids long. CDR3 sequence reads: CAWSNRLGETQYF. In DNA, the CDR3 is TGTGCCTGGAGTAACAGGCTCGGGGAGACCCAGTACTTC. Variable domain in full (rest from reference TRBV30 and TRBJ2-5): SQTIHQWPATLVQPVGSPLSLECTVEGTSNPNLYWYRQAAGRGLQLLFYSVGIGQISSEVPQNLSASRPQDRQFILSSKKLLLSDSGFYLCAWSNRLGETQYFGPGTRLLVL.

The table lists this clonotype with many counts. The chain combines TRBV9 with TRBJ2-7, with 12 bases that match TRBD2. The junction had 0 bases not matched to a gene; V was cut back by 3 bases and J by 2 bases. Germline V gene lookup returns CDR1 SGDLS and CDR2 YYNGEE. The CDR3 runs to 14 residues. The CDR3 sequence is CASSGLAGAYEQYF. The DNA for the CDR3 is TGTGCCAGCAGCGGACTAGCGGGGGCCTACGAGCAGTACTTC.

This clonotype occurred many times. CDR3: CASSLQATSLYGYTF. In DNA form, the CDR3 reads TGTGCCAGCAGTTTGCAGGCCACGTCCCTGTACGGCTACACCTTC. The chain links TRBV12-3 or TRBV12-4 to TRBJ1-2; D not certain. V gave up 3 bases and J gave up 8 bases, with 19 bases separating them. The CDR3 is 15 amino acids.